The 3 T cell receptor beta chains reported below all come from one sample, sequenced in a study of T cell clones after liver transplantation. Produced via immunoSEQ multiplex PCR; TCRdb's table is partial and in-frame only. The sample lists about 51,000 clones; about 86% were seen once. The source material was CD8+ T cells from blood, sampled 12 months after liver transplant. Receptor source: a human patient who received a liver transplant. Some T cells may be the graft donor's.

The chain joins TRBV25-1 to TRBJ2-7, with 7 bases identical to TRBD2. Germline values: CDR1 MGHDK, CDR2 SYGVNS. The CDR3 consists of 17 residues. V gave up 3 bases and J gave up 2 bases; unmatched junction bases: 13. The CDR3 DNA reads as TGTGCCAGCAGTGAGTTTCGGGAGGCTAGCGGACCCTACGAGCAGTACTTC. Translated: CASSEFREASGPYEQYF.

The chain recombines TRBV28 with TRBJ1-1, with D possibly matching TRBD1 (5 bases). V was shortened by 7 bases and J by 3 bases, with 12 bases between the two germline ends. CDR1 and CDR2 from the germline V gene are MDHEN and SYDVKM. There are 13 residues in the CDR3. CDR3 sequence reads: CASIGVGDTEAFF. The CDR3 DNA reads as TGTGCCAGCATCGGGGTAGGGGACACTGAAGCTTTCTTT.

This chain links TRBV9 with TRBJ2-1; D is unclear. Trimming pared 3 bases from V and 0 bases from J, leaving 13 bases between. CDR3 length equals 16 residues. CDR1 SGDLS and CDR2 YYNGEE come from the germline V gene. This chain's CDR3 is CASSAPLGDSYNEQFF. Here the CDR3 DNA reads TGTGCCAGCAGCGCCCCGTTGGGTGACTCCTACAATGAGCAGTTCTTC.